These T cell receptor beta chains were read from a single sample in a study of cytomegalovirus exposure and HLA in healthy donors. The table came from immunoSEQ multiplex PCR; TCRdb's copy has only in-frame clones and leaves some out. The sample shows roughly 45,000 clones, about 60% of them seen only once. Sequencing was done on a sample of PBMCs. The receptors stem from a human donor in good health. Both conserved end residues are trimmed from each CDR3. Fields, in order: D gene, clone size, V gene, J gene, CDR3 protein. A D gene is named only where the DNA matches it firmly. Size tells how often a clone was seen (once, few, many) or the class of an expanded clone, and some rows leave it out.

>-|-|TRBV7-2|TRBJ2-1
ASSLSGRTYNEQF
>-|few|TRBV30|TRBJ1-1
AWSVGRSGTGPMNTEAF
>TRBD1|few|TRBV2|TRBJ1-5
ASRGTGVLWNQPQH
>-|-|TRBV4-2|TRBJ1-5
ASSQDFVQNQPQH
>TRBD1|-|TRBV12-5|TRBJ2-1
ASGLLAGGEYEQF
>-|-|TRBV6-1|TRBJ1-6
ASSGGPSSYNSPLH
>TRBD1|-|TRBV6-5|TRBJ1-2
ASSYSGTVNYGYT
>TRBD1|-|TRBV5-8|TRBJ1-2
ASSLRTGGDYGYT
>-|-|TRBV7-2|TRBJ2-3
ASSFFRTADTQY
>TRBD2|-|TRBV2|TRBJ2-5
ASSVERGAQETQY
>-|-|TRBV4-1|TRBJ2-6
ASSPREAGANVLT
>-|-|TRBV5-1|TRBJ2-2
ASSYYGELF
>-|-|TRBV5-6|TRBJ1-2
ASSLGAYGYT
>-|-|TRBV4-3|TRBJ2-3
ASSQSPRGGTDTQY
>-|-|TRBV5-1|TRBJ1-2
ASSDGTSYGYT
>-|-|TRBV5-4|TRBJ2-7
ASSNKGGSYEQY
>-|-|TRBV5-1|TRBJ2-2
ASSGIQGPGELF
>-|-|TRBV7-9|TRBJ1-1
ASSFRDREGEAF
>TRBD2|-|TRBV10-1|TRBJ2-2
ASSEVAGTGELF
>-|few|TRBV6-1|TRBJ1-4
ASTVGHINEKLF
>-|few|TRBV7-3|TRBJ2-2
ASSPTGQAGELF
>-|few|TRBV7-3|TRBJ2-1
ASSPTGNEQF
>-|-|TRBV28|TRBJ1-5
ASRGGQYNQPQH
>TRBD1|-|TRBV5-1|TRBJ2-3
ASSYDRVEDTQY
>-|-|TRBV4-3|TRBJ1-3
ASSRRGFGNTIY
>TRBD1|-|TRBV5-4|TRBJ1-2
ASSIYRGSNT
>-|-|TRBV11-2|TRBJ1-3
ASSPGWLGLSGNTIY
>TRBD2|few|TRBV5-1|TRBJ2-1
ASTLLAGGHNEQF
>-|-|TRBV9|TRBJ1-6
ASSDTGTRNSPLH
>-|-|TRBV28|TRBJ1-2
ASSLRHRTNYGYT
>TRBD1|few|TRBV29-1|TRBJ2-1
SVGQGAGEQF
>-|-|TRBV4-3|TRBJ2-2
ASSPRLGAHGNTGELF
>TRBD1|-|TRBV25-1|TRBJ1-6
ASSRDRVTPLH
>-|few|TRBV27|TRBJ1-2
ASGGSVFGGYT
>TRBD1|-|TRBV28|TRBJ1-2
ASSSRQGGYGYT